Listed here are 23 T cell receptor beta chains from one sample, sequenced in a study of CD8+ T cells in alopecia areata. After isolation, RNA underwent reverse transcription to generate cDNA as the sequencing template. Clones were read by immunoSEQ multiplex PCR, and TCRdb kept only the in-frame ones, dropping some. The table lists around 190,000 clones, about 56% of them singletons. The specimen was CD8+ T cells sorted from blood. The receptors were sampled from a human donor in good health.

The rearrangement uses TRBV18 and TRBJ1-1; no clear D. The V end lost 3 bases, the J end lost 10 bases, and 15 bases lay between the germline ends. The CDR3 extends over 13 amino acids. Germline V lookup: CDR1 KGHSH, CDR2 LQKENI. The DNA of the CDR3 is TGTGCCAGCTCACCGGAAGGGTCCGATCGAGCTTTCTTT. Its translation is CASSPEGSDRAFF.

The chain links TRBV5-6 to TRBJ2-7; D is uncertain. V dropped 2 bases and J dropped 6 bases, with 12 bases sitting between them. The CDR3 runs 13 residues. The germline V gene has CDR1 SGHDT and CDR2 YYEEEE. CDR3 nucleotides: TGTGCCAGCAGCTTCGGTGTGAGAGGCGAGCAGTACTTC. Translation: CASSFGVRGEQYF.

This sequence joins TRBV25-1 and TRBJ2-7; the D gene is possibly TRBD2 (6 bases). CDR1 is MGHDK, CDR2 SYGVNS, per germline. This CDR3 is built from 15 residues. V was shortened by 8 bases and J by 1 base, with 18 bases between the two germline ends. The CDR3 spells CASCPTRDCSYEQYF. CDR3 coding DNA: TGTGCCAGCTGTCCGACCCGGGACTGTTCCTACGAGCAGTACTTC.

V gene TRBV2 combines with J gene TRBJ1-6; D remains unclear. Germline assignment: CDR1 SNHLY and CDR2 FYNNEI. V shed 3 bases and J shed 7 bases, with 16 bases lying between them. The CDR3 has 16 residues. CDR3 sequence: CASSDRSRAANSPLHF. The CDR3 coding sequence is TGTGCCAGCAGTGACCGGAGCCGGGCCGCAAATTCACCCCTCCACTTT.

This clone was seen more than once but under ten times. This chain links TRBV27 with TRBJ1-2, with D possibly matching TRBD1 (5 bases). The CDR3 is 14 residues long. Germline V gives CDR1 MNHEY, CDR2 SMNVEV (reference sequence). Trimming pared 5 bases from V and 4 bases from J, leaving 14 bases between. The CDR3 spells CASSPTAFRYGYTF. CDR3 sequence (DNA): TGTGCCAGCAGTCCGACAGCCTTCCGCTATGGCTACACCTTC.

The chain couples TRBV9 to TRBJ2-5; 7 bases match TRBD2. The CDR3 is 16 amino acids. Per germline, CDR1 SGDLS and CDR2 YYNGEE. V lost 2 bases and J lost 3; bases outside the gene matches: 10. CDR3 DNA sequence: TGTGCCAGCAGCGTCGGGGAGGGTTTCGCTGAAGAGACCCAGTACTTC. It encodes CASSVGEGFAEETQYF.

The chain couples TRBV9 to TRBJ2-7, with D possibly TRBD2 on 6 matching bases. V shed 3 bases and J shed 5 bases, with 9 bases lying between them. CDR1 and CDR2 (germline): SGDLS, YYNGEE. The CDR3 is made up of 12 amino acids. In DNA form, the CDR3 reads TGTGCCAGCAGCGCGTGGGGGGACGAGCAGTACTTC. Residues: CASSAWGDEQYF.

The V gene is TRBV15, the J gene TRBJ1-5, with no clear D. Trimming removed 1 base at V and 8 bases at J, with 9 bases between. The CDR3 extends over 13 amino acids. CDR1 and CDR2 (germline): LNHNV, YYDKDF (reference sequence). CDR3 sequence (DNA): TGTGCCACCAGCAGAGCTTCCGTAGAGCCCCAGCATTTT. Residues: CATSRASVEPQHF.

The J gene is TRBJ1-2, the V gene TRBV19; TRBD1 aligns across 7 bases. Germline V CDR1 and CDR2: LNHDA, SQIVND (reference sequence). This CDR3 contains 12 residues. After removal of 9 bases from V and 5 bases from J, the junction contained 6 bases not matched to a gene. The CDR3 here is CASRQGKYGYTF. CDR3 bases: TGTGCCAGCCGACAGGGAAAGTATGGCTACACCTTC.

This chain links TRBV4-1 with TRBJ2-7, with a tentative D call TRBD1 (5 bases). V lost 4 bases and J 4 bases, leaving 17 bases between the germline ends. Looked up from germline, CDR1 is MGHRA and CDR2 is YSYEKL. This CDR3 is 15 amino acids long. CDR3 residues: CASSLLLAGKYEQYF. As DNA, the CDR3 is TGCGCCAGCAGCCTGCTGTTAGCAGGGAAGTACGAGCAGTACTTC.

This clone was detected a few times. The chain uses TRBV7-9 and TRBJ2-1; 8 bases are shared with TRBD1. Per the germline V gene, CDR1 is SEHNR and CDR2 is FQNEAQ (reference sequence). With V trimmed by 5 bases and J by 3 bases, 9 bases remained unmatched. This CDR3 region has 16 residues. The CDR3 nucleotides are TGTGCCAGCAGCCAAGTCACAGGGGGAGGCTACAATGAGCAGTTCTTC. Its translation is CASSQVTGGGYNEQFF.

In its sample, this clone was seen once. The V and J genes are TRBV9 and TRBJ1-1; D is unresolved. V gave up 0 bases and J gave up 0 bases, with 6 bases separating them. This CDR3 contains 14 residues. Per the germline V gene, CDR1 is SGDLS and CDR2 is YYNGEE. The CDR3: CASSVEGLNTEAFF. In nucleotides, the CDR3 is TGTGCCAGCAGCGTAGAAGGCTTGAACACTGAAGCTTTCTTT.

There are a few counts of this clone. The chain employs TRBV6-4 and TRBJ2-3; 10 bases line up with TRBD2. CDR1 is MRHNA and CDR2 is SNTAGT in the germline V gene. This CDR3 region has 13 residues. V shed 6 bases and J 4 bases; nucleotides not matched to a gene: 1. CDR3 protein: CASSSGGADTQYF. DNA of the CDR3: TGTGCCAGCAGCAGCGGGGGGGCAGATACGCAGTATTTT.

The V gene is TRBV5-1, the J gene TRBJ1-1, with TRBD1 matching 8 bases. CDR1 and CDR2 (germline): SGHRS, YFSETQ. Unmatched junction bases numbered 6, after V lost 4 bases and J lost 7 bases. The CDR3 is 13 amino acids. CDR3 amino acids: CASSPTGTGEAFF. The CDR3 DNA reads TGCGCCAGCAGCCCAACAGGGACAGGTGAAGCTTTCTTT.

The chain joins TRBV27 to TRBJ2-7; perhaps TRBD2 as D (7 bases). CDR3 length: 14 amino acids. V was trimmed by 0 bases and J by 5 bases, leaving 11 bases between them. CDR1 MNHEY and CDR2 SMNVEV come from the germline V gene (reference sequence). In nucleotides, the CDR3 is TGTGCCAGCAGTTTATCGTCGGGGGGCCACGAGCAGTACTTC. It translates to CASSLSSGGHEQYF.

This clone showed up many times. The chain links TRBV11-2 to TRBJ1-4; D remains ambiguous. CDR1 and CDR2 from the germline V gene are SGHAT and FQNNGV. Trimming removed 2 bases at V and 4 bases at J, with 11 bases between. The CDR3 contains 15 residues. CDR3 bases: TGTGCCAGCAGCTTAAAGCACGGGAATAATGAAAAACTGTTTTTT. This codes for CASSLKHGNNEKLFF.

V and J are TRBV29-1 and TRBJ1-4; D possibly corresponds to TRBD1 (5 bases). The germline V and J ends were trimmed by 6 bases and 0 bases, with 11 bases remaining between them. The CDR3 is made up of 14 amino acids. Germline values: CDR1 SQVTM, CDR2 ANQGSEA. In DNA form, the CDR3 reads TGCAGCGTCCTGGGGACTGCAACTAATGAAAAACTGTTTTTT. It yields the protein CSVLGTATNEKLFF.

V gene TRBV7-9 combines with J gene TRBJ1-1; possibly TRBD1 for D (5 bases). V lost 2 bases and J lost 0, with 10 bases in between. This CDR3 comprises 15 residues. Germline assignment: CDR1 SEHNR and CDR2 FQNEAQ (reference sequence). The CDR3 here is CASSLQGRVNTEAFF. The CDR3 bases are TGTGCCAGCAGCTTACAGGGACGGGTGAACACTGAAGCTTTCTTT.

The chain employs TRBV7-9 and TRBJ2-7, with TRBD1 as a possible D gene (6 bases). Germline CDR1 reads SEHNR; CDR2 reads FQNEAQ (reference sequence). V shed 1 base and J shed 2 bases, with 9 bases lying between them. This CDR3 is built from 14 residues. The CDR3 here is CASSLESGAYEQYF. CDR3 sequence (DNA): TGTGCCAGCAGCTTAGAGTCAGGGGCCTACGAGCAGTACTTC.

The chain combines TRBV5-1 with TRBJ1-1; the match to TRBD1 covers 7 bases. The ends lost 4 bases at V and 0 bases at J; junction bases unmatched: 3. CDR1 and CDR2 from the germline V gene are SGHRS and YFSETQ. CDR3 length equals 14 residues. CDR3 nucleotides: TGCGCCAGCAGCCCAGGACAGGTGAACACTGAAGCTTTCTTT. Translating it yields CASSPGQVNTEAFF. Full variable domain (rest looked up from reference TRBV5-1 and TRBJ1-1): KAGVTQTPRYLIKTRGQQVTLSCSPISGHRSVSWYQQTPGQGLQFLFEYFSETQRNKGNFPGRFSGRQFSNSRSEMNVSTLELGDSALYLCASSPGQVNTEAFFGQGTRLTVV.

This chain uses TRBV19 with TRBJ1-5, with 7 bases that match TRBD1. The length of the CDR3 is 17 residues. V lost 3 bases and J lost 1; bases outside the gene matches: 9. Looked up from germline, CDR1 is LNHDA and CDR2 is SQIVND (reference sequence). CDR3 amino acids: CASSILQGELSNQPQHF. The CDR3 DNA reads TGTGCCAGTAGTATCCTCCAGGGGGAATTAAGCAATCAGCCCCAGCATTTT.

The chain combines TRBV5-1 with TRBJ1-1, with 7 bases fitting TRBD1. The CDR3 is made up of 14 amino acids. With V trimmed by 5 bases and J by 5 bases, 9 bases remained unmatched. In germline, CDR1 is SGHRS, CDR2 YFSETQ. CDR3 DNA: TGCGCCAGCAGGGAAACAGGGGTTCGGACTGAAGCTTTCTTT. It encodes CASRETGVRTEAFF.

This sequence joins TRBV30 and TRBJ2-7; perhaps D is TRBD1 or TRBD2 (5 bases each). Germline loops: CDR1 GTSNPN, CDR2 SVGIG (reference sequence). The length of the CDR3 is 14 residues. Trimming shortened V by 4 bases and J by 0 bases, and 13 bases separated the two germline ends. The CDR3 coding sequence is TGTGCCTGGATTCCCGCAGGGAGCTCCTACGAGCAGTACTTC. As protein: CAWIPAGSSYEQYF.